The 3 T cell receptor beta chains below were found in one sample sequenced in a study of post-analysis software for immune sequencing data. General study findings and limits: When patients were compared with controls, about five TRBV segments were more frequent, TRBV5-6, TRBV5-1 and TRBV20-1 among them.

Antigens for these TCRs are unknown. Libraries were made from TCR beta cDNA, and they carried unique molecular identifiers. TCRdb re-called the PCR reads through MiXCR, storing one row per CDR3 protein. Of about 560,000 distinct CDR3 sequences listed, about 44% are singletons. What was sequenced was blood. The receptor source for this set is a girl between 5 and 17 years old with multiple sclerosis.

Only a few counts were recorded for this clonotype. The chain carries TRBV4-1 and TRBJ2-1; 7 bases line up with TRBD1. This CDR3 region has 14 residues. CDR1 and CDR2 from the germline V gene are MGHRA and YSYEKL. V lost 0 bases, J lost 8 bases, and 4 bases stayed unmatched. This CDR3 is CASSQEQGKDEQFF. The CDR3 DNA sequence: TGCGCCAGCAGCCAAGAACAGGGGAAGGATGAGCAGTTCTTC.

The chain joins TRBV11-3 to TRBJ2-1; TRBD2 might be the D (6 bases). The CDR3 contains 12 residues. CDR1 SGHNT and CDR2 YENEEA come from the germline V gene. V dropped 6 bases and J dropped 8 bases, with 11 bases sitting between them. The CDR3 DNA follows: TGTGCCAGCAGAAAGGCGGGATATGAGCAGTTCTTC. It specifies CASRKAGYEQFF.

CDR3 nucleotides: TGTGCCAGCAGCTCCATGCTAGGCACTGAAGCTTTCTTT. Translation: CASSSMLGTEAFF. The chain employs TRBV7-9 and TRBJ1-1; no firm D call. CDR1 SEHNR and CDR2 FQNEAQ come from the germline V gene (reference sequence). The ends were cut back, 4 bases at V and 4 bases at J, with 10 bases in the middle. This CDR3 is 13 amino acids long.